Included here is one T cell receptor beta chain sequence, with context. Its antigen is unknown. It has no much larger one-base neighbor in the sample; base qualities were not kept. Collaborating institutions collected whole blood in K2EDTA tubes following their own protocols. Collaborator samples were shipped for TCRbeta analysis as frozen whole blood, isolated PBMCs, or DNA extracted from either sample type. Trimming takes 4 bases off V and 2 bases off J; junction bases not matched to a gene: 4. There are 15 amino acids in the CDR3, from cysteine to phenylalanine inclusive. The read is trimmed to its CDR3 DNA, 45 bases read in frame from base 1. The germline V gene specifies MRHNA as CDR1 and SNTAGT as CDR2. This entry comes from a study of blood T cell repertoires in COVID-19 (dated by TCRdb to the early 2020s). Study-wide context: The collaborator samples originated in the United States, Italy and Spain and spanned the acute and convalescent phases of COVID-19. The prospective study material was composed of cDNA or gDNA derived from T cells, B-cell-depleted T cells, or PBMCs. The dataset comprised deeply sampled blood TCRbeta repertoires from subjects exposed to, actively infected with, or recovered from COVID-19. The repertoires were released in a freely available public database intended as a resource for research on the immune response to SARS-CoV-2. Samples were obtained from the ongoing ImmuneRACE study (first 160 participants) and from over 1,000 subjects provided by 6 global collaborators. Nearly every sample came with metadata listing a de-identified subject ID, COVID-19 status, age in years and sex. Where available, HLA class I and class II types were obtained from metadata supplied by the sample provider rather than from assay-based typing.

The full study reports these points: How much clinical and demographic metadata was included differed by source and by participant, and the metadata was provided uncurated.

TCRbeta CDR3 regions were amplified from genomic DNA by means of the immunoSEQ Assay, a bias-controlled multiplex PCR. The authors processed their data as follows. The number of nucleated cells in each sample was estimated from the amplification of reference gene primers within the assay. To quantify the absolute abundance of each unique TCRbeta CDR3 rearrangement, sequence reads were collapsed and filtered. For each sample, productive Simpson clonality was calculated as the square root of Simpson's diversity index over productive rearrangements. This immuneACCESS table, as held by TCRdb, lists in-frame sequences with V and J called but not all clones. Of the missing ones, under half trace to an unresolved V gene in checked studies; the others have no known cause. The V and J calls and clone size were taken over from that table, and D and trimming were inferred from the DNA. This sample gives fewer than 150,000 clones in total; 85% of them show up just once. Jointly, the top ten make up 10% to 15% of the sample.

Recombination linked TRBV6-4 to TRBJ1-2; 10 bases in the junction line up with TRBD1. Sequenced: peripheral blood. The sequence was collected from a human donor in a cohort sampled during active COVID-19. The DNA sequence is TGTGCCAGCAGTGGGGACAGGGGTTGGAACTATGGCTACACCTTC. This yields the protein CASSGDRGWNYGYTF.